Detailed here is one T cell receptor (beta chain). Its specific antigen is unknown. Per-base quality was not reported, and no clone a single base away is much larger than it. Including the terminal cysteine and phenylalanine, the CDR3 comprises 19 residues. Only the CDR3 portion is preserved as DNA: 57 bases, with reading frame beginning at the first base. Sequences SNHLY (CDR1) and FYNNEI (CDR2) are obtained from the germline V gene. This sample is drawn from a study of response to subunit inactivated influenza vaccine (dated by TCRdb to the late 2010s). A note on the overall study: Deep quantitative T cell receptor repertoire profiling was used in the study to track responses to a trivalent subunit inactivated influenza vaccine.

Receptor libraries were prepared by RT-PCR. TCRdb lists the instrument as Illumina HiSeq 2500. TCRdb passed the public sequencing reads through fastp at Q25 and MiXCR, retaining productive beta sequences. When rows share a CDR3 protein, they turn into one entry using the most common DNA and genes. Counted in this sample were over 800,000 distinct CDR3 sequences; about 20% of them appeared once. The top ten constitute 10% to 13% of the sample. Results the study describes overall, beyond this receptor: It was suggested by the authors that each seasonal influenza vaccination may recruit only a limited number of new T cells.

The receptor's source is a man aged 50 to 59 who received an inactivated influenza vaccine. Donor details come from another sample of the same person, matched by shared clones. The receptor chain draws on TRBV2 and TRBJ2-1, with TRBD2 matching 7 junction bases. Material: PBMCs from blood, obtained about 5 days after vaccination. The DNA sequence reads TGTACCTTCAGTCAAGATGGCTGGCTAGTCTCGGGAGGCTACAATGAGCAGTTCTTC. This is translated as CTFSQDGWLVSGGYNEQFF.